This passage covers 22 T cell receptor beta chains from one sample sequenced in a study of CD8 T cells in Susac syndrome. RNA totalling about 0.45 to 1 ug underwent reverse transcription with random hexamers. A single record per CDR3 protein comes from TCRdb applying MiXCR to the immunoSEQ multiplex PCR reads. The table records about 130,000 distinct CDR3 sequences, over 90% of them present only once. Sequencing was done on a sample of CD8+ T cells from PBMCs. These receptors came from a human donor with Susac syndrome.

The chain employs TRBV5-1 and TRBJ2-1; TRBD2 agrees at 7 bases. TRBJ2-7 explains the end of the DNA better; the J call may be wrong. Germline V gene data show CDR1 as SGHRS and CDR2 as YFSETQ. This CDR3 is 15 amino acids long. CDR3 loop: CASRTSPAGDYEQYF. CDR3 DNA sequence: TGCGCCAGCCGCACTAGCCCGGCGGGAGACTACGAGCAGTACTTC.

V and J are TRBV12-3 or TRBV12-4 and TRBJ2-2, with 7 bases identical to TRBD1. J was trimmed by 5 bases and V by 3 bases; bases with no gene match: 3. The CDR3 runs to 14 residues. The DNA for the CDR3 is TGTGCCAGCAGTTTTGGGACAGCAACCGGGGAGCTGTTTTTT. Translating gives CASSFGTATGELFF.

The chain employs TRBV5-6 and TRBJ2-5, with a tentative D call TRBD1 (6 bases). The V end lost 5 bases, the J end lost 1 base, and 15 bases lay between the germline ends. CDR1 SGHDT and CDR2 YYEEEE come from the germline V gene. This CDR3 is built from 15 residues. DNA of the CDR3: TGTGCCAGCAGTCCCACGGACAGACTCCAAGAGACCCAGTACTTC. Residues: CASSPTDRLQETQYF.

This clonotype was seen once. The rearrangement links TRBV20-1 to TRBJ2-7; TRBD2 agrees at 13 bases. Losses at the gene ends were 0 bases for V and 4 bases for J; bases not matched to a gene: 12. CDR1 and CDR2 from the germline V gene are DFQATT and SNEGSKA (reference sequence). The CDR3 covers 18 residues. The CDR3 region has the DNA TGCAGTGCTAGAGAGGATACTAGCGGGAGGGCCCAATGGTACGAGCAGTACTTC. This codes for CSAREDTSGRAQWYEQYF.

This rearrangement joins TRBV7-9 to TRBJ2-3; 9 nucleotides agree with TRBD1. V dropped 6 bases and J dropped 6; count of bases not matched to a gene: 13. This CDR3 region has 16 residues. CDR1 is SEHNR, CDR2 FQNEAQ, per germline (reference sequence). The CDR3 protein is CASRPQGGTGLDTQYF. The CDR3, as DNA: TGTGCCAGCAGACCACAGGGGGGGACAGGGTTGGATACGCAGTATTTT.

V usage is TRBV29-1 and J usage is TRBJ2-7; 9 bases agree with TRBD1. Germline CDR1 reads SQVTM; CDR2 reads ANQGSEA. There are 15 residues in the CDR3. The V gene end was trimmed by 2 bases and the J gene end by 4 bases; junction bases not matched to a gene: 9. CDR3 in DNA: TGCAGCGTTGAACGGGAAGGGACAGGGCCTTACGAGCAGTACTTC. Translating it yields CSVEREGTGPYEQYF.

The chain links TRBV27 to TRBJ2-7; D is possibly TRBD1 or TRBD2 (6 bases each). CDR3 size: 13 residues. Germline V gives CDR1 MNHEY, CDR2 SMNVEV (reference sequence). Trimming cost V 5 bases and J 7 bases, with 15 bases left between them. CDR3 sequence reads: CASSMSGAREQYF. The CDR3 bases are TGTGCCAGCAGTATGTCGGGGGCGCGGGAGCAGTACTTC.

This clonotype is a singleton in its sample. The rearrangement joins TRBV12-3 or TRBV12-4 to TRBJ2-6, with D uncertain. The germline V and J ends were trimmed by 2 bases and 0 bases, with 26 bases remaining between them. The CDR3 is 22 residues long. CDR3 nucleotides: TGTGCCAGCAGTTTATTCTACCCGAAATCGGTGGGTTCAAGCTCTGGGGCCAACGTCCTGACTTTC. Its protein is CASSLFYPKSVGSSSGANVLTF.

V gene TRBV30 combines with J gene TRBJ2-2, with 8 bases identical to TRBD1. The germline gives CDR1 GTSNPN, CDR2 SVGIG (reference sequence). This CDR3 has 15 residues. V was clipped by 7 bases and J by 2 bases; unmatched bases: 9. This CDR3 reads CAFSRDRLNTGELFF. CDR3 nucleotides: TGTGCCTTCTCCCGGGACAGGTTAAACACCGGGGAGCTGTTTTTT.

The count of this clonotype is one. This sequence joins TRBV7-9 and TRBJ2-7; TRBD1 agrees at 10 bases. Germline CDR1 reads SEHNR; CDR2 reads FQNEAQ (reference sequence). The J segment lost 3 bases and the V segment lost 1 base, leaving 9 bases of the junction unmatched. This CDR3 region has 17 residues. CDR3 coding DNA: TGTGCCAGCAGCTTAGACCGGATGAGGGACAGGGGCTACGAGCAGTACTTC. Amino acids: CASSLDRMRDRGYEQYF.

The gene calls are TRBV24-1 and TRBJ2-3; 14 bases map to TRBD2. V lost 4 bases to trimming and J lost 3 bases; unmatched junction nucleotides: 8. CDR1 KGHDR and CDR2 SFDVKD come from the germline V gene. The CDR3 extends over 18 amino acids. The CDR3 coding sequence is TGTGCCACCAGTGACCCCGCCCGGACTAGCGGGAGGACAGATACGCAGTATTTT. Its translation is CATSDPARTSGRTDTQYF.

The chain joins TRBV11-2 to TRBJ2-7, with D unresolved. Germline lookup yields CDR1 SGHAT and CDR2 FQNNGV. The CDR3 totals 10 residues. The V gene lost 6 bases and the J gene lost 7 bases, with 7 bases spanning the gap. The CDR3 DNA is TGTGCCAGCAGGGTGGATGAGCAGTACTTC. Its translation is CASRVDEQYF.

V gene TRBV9 combines with J gene TRBJ1-5; tentative D call: TRBD1 (6 bases). The CDR3 runs 14 residues. V was clipped by 0 bases and J by 3 bases, with 7 bases between them. CDR1 SGDLS and CDR2 YYNGEE come from the germline V gene. The DNA for the CDR3 is TGTGCCAGCAGCGTAGGGGACAACAATCAGCCCCAGCATTTT. This translates into CASSVGDNNQPQHF.

This chain connects TRBV20-1 to TRBJ1-5; 10 nucleotides align to TRBD1. This CDR3 comprises 15 residues. Germline V CDR1 and CDR2: DFQATT, SNEGSKA (reference sequence). Trimming at V came to 6 bases and at J to 6 bases, leaving 11 bases not matched to a gene. CDR3 sequence: CSANTGQGSFQPQHF. CDR3 in DNA: TGCAGTGCCAATACGGGACAGGGGTCCTTTCAGCCCCAGCATTTT.

The rearrangement joins TRBV6-4 to TRBJ1-5, with D maybe TRBD1 (6 bases). The CDR3 covers 16 residues. Germline CDR1 MRHNA, CDR2 SNTAGT. V lost 9 bases to trimming and J lost 2 bases, with 20 bases between them. CDR3 in DNA: TGTGCCAGTATACCGCAGGGGAGAATCGGCAATCAGCCCCAGCATTTT. As protein: CASIPQGRIGNQPQHF.

The chain uses TRBV13 and TRBJ2-5; 8 nucleotides match TRBD2. The CDR3 length is 14 residues. V lost 2 bases, J lost 4 bases, and 3 bases stayed unmatched. The germline gives CDR1 PRHDT, CDR2 FYEKMQ (reference sequence). CDR3 in DNA: TGTGCCAGCAGCTTAAGGCTAGCGGGAGAGACCCAGTACTTC. It yields the protein CASSLRLAGETQYF.

The chain couples TRBV3-1 to TRBJ1-5; tentative D call: TRBD1 (6 bases). The length of the CDR3 is 16 residues. Germline V gene lookup returns CDR1 LGHDT and CDR2 YNNKEL (reference sequence). V lost 2 bases, J lost 8 bases, and 19 bases lay in between. The CDR3 spells CASSQRPSGEAEPQHF. The DNA for the CDR3 is TGTGCCAGCAGCCAAAGGCCTTCAGGGGAAGCAGAGCCCCAGCATTTT.

This clonotype was detected only once. The chain uses TRBV12-5 and TRBJ2-7, with TRBD1 as a possible D gene (6 bases). The CDR3 runs 14 residues. Germline CDR1 LGHNT, CDR2 FRNRAP. V was shortened by 7 bases and J by 0 bases, with 13 bases between the two germline ends. CDR3 coding DNA: TGTGCTAGTGAGAAGGACAGTGGCTCCTACGAGCAGTACTTC. Protein product: CASEKDSGSYEQYF.

The chain has TRBV11-3 and TRBJ2-5, with 10 bases lining up with TRBD2. Per germline, CDR1 SGHNT and CDR2 YENEEA. V gave up 4 bases and J gave up 3 bases; unmatched junction bases: 17. The CDR3 consists of 19 residues. CDR3 bases: TGTGCCAGCAGCTGGTCGCACTTAAGCGGGAGGGCCGTGGAAGAGACCCAGTACTTC. Residues: CASSWSHLSGRAVEETQYF.

This rearrangement joins TRBV24-1 to TRBJ2-2, with 9 nucleotides matching TRBD2. V lost 3 bases to trimming and J lost 3 bases; unmatched junction nucleotides: 4. This CDR3 is 16 amino acids long. The V gene's germline CDR1 is KGHDR and CDR2 SFDVKD. CDR3 coding DNA: TGTGCCACCAGTGATCAAGCGGGAGGCGACACCGGGGAGCTGTTTTTT. Translated, it gives CATSDQAGGDTGELFF.

For the CDR3, the DNA is TGTGCCAGCAGCTTGCGCAGGAACGAGCAGTACTTC. This encodes CASSLRRNEQYF. The J gene is TRBJ2-7, the V gene TRBV5-6; no definite D call. The V end lost 1 base, the J end lost 5 bases, and 7 bases lay between the germline ends. The germline gives CDR1 SGHDT, CDR2 YYEEEE. There are 12 residues in the CDR3.

The chain joins TRBV30 to TRBJ1-1, with D tentatively TRBD1 (6 bases). Trimming cost V 0 bases and J 5 bases, with 13 bases left between them. The germline gives CDR1 GTSNPN, CDR2 SVGIG (reference sequence). This CDR3 has 14 residues. The CDR3 DNA reads as TGTGCCTGGAGTGTAGGAGGGAGGGGGACTGAAGCTTTCTTT. Protein: CAWSVGGRGTEAFF.